The 31 T cell receptor beta chains below were found in one sample sequenced in a study of beta chain features in type 1 diabetes. Study-wide results and caveats: A moderate, significant TCRB CDR3 shortening appeared in type 1 diabetes across four CD4+ subsets.

No cognate antigen is known for these TCRs. Isolated RNA was reverse transcribed in full, so expressed TCRB transcripts were sequenced. Sequencing used immunoSEQ multiplex PCR; TCRdb keeps in-frame clones, though not all of them. The sample holds roughly 240,000 clones, around 22% seen once. Sequences were obtained from naive CD4+ T cells from blood. The receptors originated from a woman aged 30 to 39 with type 1 diabetes.

The rearrangement uses TRBV29-1 and TRBJ1-2; 8 bases line up with TRBD1. CDR3 length: 17 residues. The germline V gene encodes CDR1 SQVTM and CDR2 ANQGSEA. With V trimmed by 4 bases and J by 6 bases, 19 bases remained unmatched. CDR3 in DNA: TGCAGCGTTGTCACTTCGAAAGGGATCGGGACAGGTCATGGCTACACCTTC. This gives the protein CSVVTSKGIGTGHGYTF.

This chain uses TRBV7-9 with TRBJ1-5; perhaps TRBD1 as D (6 bases). The V gene lost 6 bases and the J gene lost 1 base, with 13 bases spanning the gap. The germline V gene encodes CDR1 SEHNR and CDR2 FQNEAQ (reference sequence). The CDR3 loop spans 15 amino acids. CDR3 DNA sequence: TGTGCCAGCAGTGGGGGGGCGCGGAGCAATCAGCCCCAGCATTTT. Protein product: CASSGGARSNQPQHF.

This clone was recorded a few times. The chain joins TRBV19 to TRBJ2-2; D is unclear. Germline CDR1 LNHDA, CDR2 SQIVND (reference sequence). Trimming removed 7 bases at V and 6 bases at J, with 6 bases between. This CDR3 has 11 residues. CDR3 nucleotides: TGTGCCAGTAATAGTGCCGGGGAGCTGTTTTTT. Residues: CASNSAGELFF.

This chain links TRBV4-3 with TRBJ1-5, with D tentatively TRBD1 (5 bases). Germline CDR1 reads LGHNA; CDR2 reads YSLEER. CDR3 length: 17 amino acids. V was shortened by 0 bases and J by 2 bases, with 14 bases between the two germline ends. The CDR3 nucleotides read TGCGCCAGCAGCCAAGATCAGGGAGGGGATCGCAATCAGCCCCAGCATTTT. The encoded protein is CASSQDQGGDRNQPQHF.

A few counts support this clone. The gene calls are TRBV30 and TRBJ2-1; 8 bases are shared with TRBD2. The CDR3 is 14 residues long. Per germline, CDR1 GTSNPN and CDR2 SVGIG (reference sequence). Unmatched junction bases numbered 4, after V lost 2 bases and J lost 4 bases. In nucleotides, the CDR3 is TGTGCCTGGAGTTGGCGACTAGCGTACAATGAGCAGTTCTTC. Its translation is CAWSWRLAYNEQFF.

J is TRBJ1-1 and V is TRBV11-1; D is uncertain. The germline V and J ends were trimmed by 5 bases and 3 bases, with 10 bases remaining between them. The CDR3 extends over 13 amino acids. The germline V gene has CDR1 SGHAT and CDR2 FQDESV (reference sequence). In DNA form, the CDR3 reads TGTGCCAGCAGCACGGCGGAAGACACTGAAGCTTTCTTT. This translates into CASSTAEDTEAFF.

This clone was seen a few times. The chain recombines TRBV4-1 with TRBJ2-1; D is uncertain. The CDR3 has 11 residues. V lost 4 bases to trimming and J lost 9 bases, with 7 bases between them. Looked up from germline, CDR1 is MGHRA and CDR2 is YSYEKL. The CDR3 sequence is CASSRYGEQFF. CDR3 DNA: TGCGCCAGCAGCCGGTACGGTGAGCAGTTCTTC.

J is TRBJ2-3 and V is TRBV4-1; 9 bases align to TRBD2. Per germline, CDR1 MGHRA and CDR2 YSYEKL. This CDR3 is built from 18 residues. V was clipped by 4 bases and J by 4 bases; unmatched bases: 15. Written as DNA, the CDR3 is TGCGCCAGCAGCCTGGTAGTAGCGGGAGTTTCCCCCGCAGATACGCAGTATTTT. Its translation: CASSLVVAGVSPADTQYF.

The rearrangement links TRBV18 to TRBJ2-7; 12 positions match TRBD1. The ends lost 3 bases at V and 4 bases at J; junction bases unmatched: 4. The CDR3 has 15 amino acids. Germline V gene sequence: CDR1 KGHSH, CDR2 LQKENI. The CDR3 protein is CASSPAGQGAYEQYF. The CDR3 DNA reads TGTGCCAGCTCACCGGCGGGACAGGGGGCATACGAGCAGTACTTC.

The chain links TRBV30 to TRBJ2-6; TRBD1 matches 8 bases. The CDR3 loop spans 18 amino acids. Germline V gene sequence: CDR1 GTSNPN, CDR2 SVGIG (reference sequence). J lost 2 bases, V lost 0 bases, and 9 bases had no gene match. CDR3 coding DNA: TGTGCCTGGAGTGTCATGCGACAGGGGATTGCTGGGGCCAACGTCCTGACTTTC. Translating it yields CAWSVMRQGIAGANVLTF. The entire variable domain, with the rest obtained from reference TRBV30 and TRBJ2-6, is as follows: SQTIHQWPATLVQPVGSPLSLECTVEGTSNPNLYWYRQAAGRGLQLLFYSVGIGQISSEVPQNLSASRPQDRQFILSSKKLLLSDSGFYLCAWSVMRQGIAGANVLTFGAGSRLTVL.

The table lists this clone with a few counts. The chain carries TRBV30 and TRBJ2-1; TRBD2 matches at 11 bases. Unmatched junction bases numbered 20, after V lost 4 bases and J lost 9 bases. Germline CDR1 and CDR2: GTSNPN and SVGIG (reference sequence). CDR3 length: 18 amino acids. The CDR3 reads CAWTISSSLAGVTAEQFF. CDR3 coding DNA: TGTGCCTGGACCATTTCCTCATCACTAGCGGGAGTGACGGCTGAGCAGTTCTTC.

The chain carries TRBV6-5 and TRBJ1-1, with a possible D match to TRBD1 (5 bases). Deletions cut 7 bases from V and 6 bases from J, with 21 bases between. This CDR3 spans 15 amino acids. Germline assignment: CDR1 MNHEY and CDR2 SVGAGI. DNA for the CDR3: TGTGCCAGCACAGTTGGGGGGATGAAATTTGCTGAAGCTTTCTTT. Its protein is CASTVGGMKFAEAFF.

This clone was observed a handful of times. The genes are TRBV11-2 and TRBJ2-1; 11 nucleotides match TRBD2. J lost 6 bases, V lost 5 bases, and 9 bases had no gene match. The germline V gene encodes CDR1 SGHAT and CDR2 FQNNGV. The CDR3 sequence is 16 residues long. CDR3 sequence: CASSPLAGGRFNEQFF. The CDR3 DNA reads TGTGCCAGCAGCCCATTAGCGGGAGGGCGATTCAATGAGCAGTTCTTC.

The rearrangement uses TRBV19 and TRBJ1-1; 11 bases line up with TRBD1. The CDR3 runs 15 residues. Germline loops: CDR1 LNHDA, CDR2 SQIVND (reference sequence). V shed 3 bases, J shed 4 bases, and the junction held 4 bases outside the gene matches. CDR3 loop: CASSMGQGGSTEAFF. The CDR3 DNA reads as TGTGCCAGTAGTATGGGACAGGGGGGGAGCACTGAAGCTTTCTTT.

This clone was observed a few times. The V gene is TRBV6-6, the J gene TRBJ1-5, with 10 bases fitting TRBD1. This CDR3 comprises 15 residues. Per the germline V gene, CDR1 is MNHNY and CDR2 is SVGAGI (reference sequence). J was trimmed by 4 bases and V by 10 bases; bases with no gene match: 10. CDR3 sequence: CATQDRGLANQPQHF. Here the CDR3 DNA reads TGTGCCACCCAAGACAGGGGGCTGGCGAATCAGCCCCAGCATTTT.

The genes are TRBV6-5 and TRBJ2-7; D is unclear. CDR3 length: 14 amino acids. Trimming pared 0 bases from V and 2 bases from J, leaving 8 bases between. In germline, CDR1 is MNHEY, CDR2 SVGAGI. The CDR3 loop reads CASSYSYQTYEQYF. CDR3 sequence (DNA): TGTGCCAGCAGTTACTCGTACCAGACCTACGAGCAGTACTTC.

The CDR3 protein is CASSPGQATDTQYF. In DNA form, the CDR3 reads TGTGCCAGCTCACCCGGACAGGCTACAGATACGCAGTATTTT. V gene TRBV18 combines with J gene TRBJ2-3; 7 bases line up with TRBD1. CDR1 is KGHSH and CDR2 is LQKENI in the germline V gene. With 3 bases clipped from V and 3 bases from J, the junction kept 3 bases outside the gene matches. The CDR3 is 14 amino acids.

This clone has more than one count but fewer than ten. This chain joins TRBV7-3 and TRBJ1-2, with TRBD1 identical over 10 bases. J was trimmed by 8 bases and V by 0 bases; bases with no gene match: 9. CDR1 and CDR2 (germline): SGHTA, FQGTGA. This CDR3 has 16 residues. CDR3 nucleotides: TGTGCCAGCAGCTTAACGGGGGGACAGGGGAGAGAAGGCTACACCTTC. It specifies CASSLTGGQGREGYTF.

This clone occurred a few times. The CDR3 region is CASSLRQAGVILFF. As DNA, the CDR3 is TGTGCCAGCAGCTTACGACAGGCGGGGGTTATTCTGTTTTTT. The chain couples TRBV7-9 to TRBJ2-2; TRBD2 is a possible D gene (7 bases). Germline V gene sequence: CDR1 SEHNR, CDR2 FQNEAQ (reference sequence). The CDR3 is 14 residues long. V was clipped by 2 bases and J by 14 bases, with 18 bases between them.

The chain couples TRBV29-1 to TRBJ2-5, with D perhaps matching TRBD1 (5 bases). The germline V gene encodes CDR1 SQVTM and CDR2 ANQGSEA. Trimming cost V 7 bases and J 1 base, with 16 bases left between them. The CDR3 consists of 14 residues. CDR3 in amino acids: CSAQGRGGQETQYF. Written as DNA, the CDR3 is TGCAGCGCCCAGGGAAGGGGTGGCCAAGAGACCCAGTACTTC.

This chain uses TRBV5-8 with TRBJ2-7; maybe TRBD1 (5 bases). The ends were cut back, 4 bases at V and 2 bases at J, with 10 bases in the middle. This CDR3 comprises 13 residues. CDR1 and CDR2 (germline): SGHTS, YDEGEE. The CDR3 is CASSLTATYEQYF. Written as DNA, the CDR3 is TGTGCCAGCAGCCTGACAGCCACCTACGAGCAGTACTTC.

The V call is TRBV28, the J call TRBJ1-2; D gene ambiguous. V was clipped by 5 bases and J by 5 bases, with 9 bases between them. This CDR3 has 12 residues. CDR1 is MDHEN and CDR2 is SYDVKM in the germline V gene. CDR3 loop: CASSVPGYGYTF. In nucleotides, the CDR3 is TGTGCCAGCAGTGTCCCCGGGTATGGCTACACCTTC.

This clone was counted only a few times. The V call is TRBV4-1, the J call TRBJ2-2; 8 nucleotides line up with TRBD2. V was clipped by 1 base and J by 8 bases; unmatched bases: 9. Germline lookup yields CDR1 MGHRA and CDR2 YSYEKL. The CDR3 runs 16 residues. CDR3 in DNA: TGCGCCAGCAGCCAAGCGCGGACTAGCTTTGGTGGGGAGCTGTTTTTT. It codes for CASSQARTSFGGELFF.

This clone was seen a handful of times. The rearrangement joins TRBV27 to TRBJ2-3, with 8 bases that match TRBD2. CDR1 and CDR2 from the germline V gene are MNHEY and SMNVEV (reference sequence). J gave up 3 bases and V 6 bases, and 8 bases lay outside the gene matches. The CDR3 is 15 amino acids. CDR3 sequence (DNA): TGTGCCAGCAGGGAGAGGCCTAGCGGGACAGATACGCAGTATTTT. It translates to CASRERPSGTDTQYF.

The rearrangement joins TRBV7-3 to TRBJ1-2; 12 positions agree with TRBD1. V dropped 3 bases and J dropped 3; count of bases not matched to a gene: 14. Germline V gene data show CDR1 as SGHTA and CDR2 as FQGTGA. The CDR3 totals 19 residues. CDR3: CASSLGSPTGTGGDYGYTF. The DNA of the CDR3 is TGTGCCAGCAGCTTGGGTTCTCCGACCGGGACAGGGGGCGACTATGGCTACACCTTC.

This clone turned up a few times. The chain uses TRBV10-3 and TRBJ1-5, with 9 bases that match TRBD1. Germline V gene sequence: CDR1 ENHRY, CDR2 SYGVKD. This CDR3 is built from 14 residues. With 4 bases clipped from V and 10 bases from J, the junction kept 8 bases outside the gene matches. CDR3 coding DNA: TGTGCCATCAGTGGAGACAGGGGGGAAGGTCCCCAGCATTTT. Its protein product is CAISGDRGEGPQHF.

There are a few counts of this clone. The V gene is TRBV5-4, the J gene TRBJ2-5; D is possibly TRBD1 (6 bases). The V end was cut by 4 bases, the J end by 1 base, with 8 bases between. The CDR3 runs 13 residues. Germline CDR1 reads SGHNT; CDR2 reads YYREEE (reference sequence). CDR3 bases: TGTGCCAGCAGCAGGGACATCCAAGAGACCCAGTACTTC. This gives the protein CASSRDIQETQYF.

J is TRBJ2-2 and V is TRBV10-3, with D maybe TRBD1 (6 bases). The CDR3 has 17 amino acids. Deletions cut 4 bases from V and 1 base from J, with 16 bases between. Germline lookup yields CDR1 ENHRY and CDR2 SYGVKD. The CDR3 is CAISVLRTDLNTGELFF. The CDR3 DNA sequence: TGTGCCATCAGTGTTCTCAGGACAGACTTGAACACCGGGGAGCTGTTTTTT.

V and J are TRBV6-5 and TRBJ2-3; TRBD2 matches at 9 bases. CDR1 and CDR2 from the germline V gene are MNHEY and SVGAGI. Trimming at V came to 0 bases and at J to 5 bases, leaving 6 bases not matched to a gene. The CDR3 covers 16 residues. The CDR3 loop reads CASSYSAGGSRDTQYF. CDR3 nucleotide sequence: TGTGCCAGCAGTTACTCAGCGGGAGGAAGTAGAGATACGCAGTATTTT.

The chain has TRBV13 and TRBJ1-2, with 9 bases that match TRBD1. V lost 4 bases, J lost 4 bases, and 16 bases stayed unmatched. The CDR3 sequence is 18 residues long. The germline V gene has CDR1 PRHDT and CDR2 FYEKMQ (reference sequence). The CDR3 DNA follows: TGTGCCAGCAGCTCAACATTGTGGGGACAGGGATCCCGCTATGGCTACACCTTC. Protein product: CASSSTLWGQGSRYGYTF. Complete variable domain (other parts from reference TRBV13 and TRBJ1-2): AAGVIQSPRHLIKEKRETATLKCYPIPRHDTVYWYQQGPGQDPQFLISFYEKMQSDKGSIPDRFSAQQFSDYHSELNMSSLELGDSALYFCASSSTLWGQGSRYGYTFGSGTRLTVV.

The chain couples TRBV5-4 to TRBJ2-1, with D possibly matching TRBD2 (5 bases). Germline assignment: CDR1 SGHNT and CDR2 YYREEE (reference sequence). The CDR3 is 15 residues long. V was trimmed by 0 bases and J by 5 bases, leaving 12 bases between them. The CDR3, as DNA: TGTGCCAGCAGCTTGGTACCTAGCCCCAACAATGAGCAGTTCTTC. The encoded protein is CASSLVPSPNNEQFF.